The rows below give T cell receptor beta chains drawn from one sample of a study of T cell repertoires in cytomegalovirus infection. TCRdb recomputed calls from the reads with MiXCR, one row per CDR3 protein. The table shows some 400,000 distinct CDR3 sequences, with roughly 31% occurring only once. Source material: PBMCs. Source of these receptors: a human donor in good health (CMV status not recorded). Some clones in this sample may be carry-over from other donors' samples. Both conserved end residues are part of each CDR3. Fields, in order: J gene, V gene, D gene, CDR3 protein. The D gene is left open where the match is weak.

J gene: TRBJ2-4; V gene: TRBV7-2; D gene: NA; CDR3 protein: CASSRGLAKNIQYF
J gene: TRBJ2-2; V gene: TRBV5-1; D gene: NA; CDR3 protein: CASAGTNTGELFF
J gene: TRBJ2-5; V gene: TRBV20-1; D gene: NA; CDR3 protein: CSASWTSQETQYF
J gene: TRBJ2-1; V gene: TRBV20-1; D gene: NA; CDR3 protein: CSARGREGYNEQFF
J gene: TRBJ2-1; V gene: TRBV5-5; D gene: NA; CDR3 protein: CASSLLVAGYNEQFF
J gene: TRBJ1-5; V gene: TRBV3-1; D gene: NA; CDR3 protein: CASSQDRSQPQHF
J gene: TRBJ2-3; V gene: TRBV11-2; D gene: NA; CDR3 protein: CASSFPTIGNQGDTDTQYF
J gene: TRBJ2-3; V gene: TRBV20-1; D gene: TRBD2; CDR3 protein: CSAPSRTSGSITDTQYF
J gene: TRBJ1-1; V gene: TRBV7-2; D gene: TRBD1; CDR3 protein: CASSLASHRGVNTEAFF
J gene: TRBJ1-1; V gene: TRBV19; D gene: TRBD1; CDR3 protein: CASSPGDRMNTEAFF
J gene: TRBJ1-1; V gene: TRBV12-5; D gene: NA; CDR3 protein: CASGLAGDTEAFF
J gene: TRBJ2-3; V gene: TRBV7-6; D gene: NA; CDR3 protein: CASSLQTTRTDTQYF
J gene: TRBJ2-2; V gene: TRBV29-1; D gene: NA; CDR3 protein: CSVESQENTGELFF
J gene: TRBJ2-7; V gene: TRBV14; D gene: NA; CDR3 protein: CASSPLGTGANSYEQYF
J gene: TRBJ2-3; V gene: TRBV9; D gene: TRBD2; CDR3 protein: CASSVETSGPPATQYF
J gene: TRBJ1-1; V gene: TRBV4-1; D gene: NA; CDR3 protein: CASSQDSSMNTEAFF
J gene: TRBJ2-5; V gene: TRBV6-2/TRBV6-3; D gene: TRBD1; CDR3 protein: CASSLPGGGQETQYF
J gene: TRBJ1-4; V gene: TRBV2; D gene: NA; CDR3 protein: CASKVQGGEKLFF
J gene: TRBJ2-2; V gene: TRBV5-1; D gene: NA; CDR3 protein: CASSLEVPGELFF
J gene: TRBJ1-2; V gene: TRBV2; D gene: TRBD1; CDR3 protein: CASSLRQGIRGYTF
J gene: TRBJ2-7; V gene: TRBV7-8; D gene: TRBD1; CDR3 protein: CASSSTSTGAELGQYF
J gene: TRBJ1-2; V gene: TRBV19; D gene: NA; CDR3 protein: CATKGRANYGYTF
J gene: TRBJ1-4; V gene: TRBV7-8; D gene: NA; CDR3 protein: CASTGGRANEKLFF
J gene: TRBJ2-1; V gene: TRBV19; D gene: NA; CDR3 protein: CASSISRDYFYNEQFF
J gene: TRBJ1-6; V gene: TRBV6-1; D gene: TRBD1; CDR3 protein: CASSGQTGSNSPLHF
J gene: TRBJ2-3; V gene: TRBV6-6; D gene: NA; CDR3 protein: CASSRDPLNTDTQYF
J gene: TRBJ2-5; V gene: TRBV7-9; D gene: NA; CDR3 protein: CASSGIPGTQYF
J gene: TRBJ2-7; V gene: TRBV10-3; D gene: TRBD2; CDR3 protein: CAISESTSGGYEQYF
J gene: TRBJ1-2; V gene: TRBV7-8; D gene: NA; CDR3 protein: CASSPSSFYGYTF
J gene: TRBJ1-6; V gene: TRBV4-1; D gene: NA; CDR3 protein: CASSQGGEALHF
J gene: TRBJ2-3; V gene: TRBV4-1; D gene: NA; CDR3 protein: CASSQGQGGADTQYW
J gene: TRBJ2-1; V gene: TRBV20-1; D gene: TRBD2; CDR3 protein: CSARNPSGTNNEQFF
J gene: TRBJ1-1; V gene: TRBV5-6; D gene: NA; CDR3 protein: CASSFWRNMNTEAFF
J gene: TRBJ2-3; V gene: TRBV7-2; D gene: TRBD2; CDR3 protein: CASSPTLAGADTQYF
J gene: TRBJ1-2; V gene: TRBV7-9; D gene: NA; CDR3 protein: CASSKDVDRDYGYTF
J gene: TRBJ2-7; V gene: TRBV6-2/TRBV6-3; D gene: NA; CDR3 protein: CASSHLQPSYEQYF
J gene: TRBJ2-7; V gene: TRBV19; D gene: NA; CDR3 protein: CATRTERYEQYF
J gene: TRBJ2-3; V gene: TRBV5-6; D gene: NA; CDR3 protein: CASSFGARDTQYF
J gene: TRBJ1-2; V gene: TRBV12-3/TRBV12-4; D gene: TRBD1; CDR3 protein: CASSNPWSGTENYGYTF
J gene: TRBJ1-2; V gene: TRBV4-1; D gene: TRBD1; CDR3 protein: CASSLGTELNYGYTF
J gene: TRBJ2-2; V gene: TRBV7-8; D gene: NA; CDR3 protein: CASSLGATRGELFF
J gene: TRBJ2-5; V gene: TRBV7-8; D gene: NA; CDR3 protein: CASSLDWSGPETQYF
J gene: TRBJ1-6; V gene: TRBV7-6; D gene: NA; CDR3 protein: CASSRYPGTVNSPLHF
J gene: TRBJ2-5; V gene: TRBV6-6; D gene: NA; CDR3 protein: CASSYSGSETQYF
J gene: TRBJ1-4; V gene: TRBV12-3/TRBV12-4; D gene: TRBD1; CDR3 protein: CASSKGQVATNEKLFF
J gene: TRBJ1-2; V gene: TRBV5-6; D gene: NA; CDR3 protein: CASSNVSGDGYTF
J gene: TRBJ2-7; V gene: TRBV20-1; D gene: TRBD2; CDR3 protein: CSGYKAGTSYEQYF
J gene: TRBJ2-1; V gene: TRBV7-9; D gene: TRBD1; CDR3 protein: CASSPGGFEQFF
J gene: TRBJ1-5; V gene: TRBV2; D gene: NA; CDR3 protein: CASSEGWRGQPQHF
J gene: TRBJ2-2; V gene: TRBV4-1; D gene: TRBD2; CDR3 protein: CASSQIAGTGELFF
J gene: TRBJ1-1; V gene: TRBV6-2/TRBV6-3; D gene: TRBD1; CDR3 protein: CASSSRRQGTNTEAFF
J gene: TRBJ2-1; V gene: TRBV5-5; D gene: NA; CDR3 protein: CASSLSLSSYNEQFF
J gene: TRBJ1-2; V gene: TRBV4-1; D gene: NA; CDR3 protein: CASSQELRDYGYTF
J gene: TRBJ1-1; V gene: TRBV25-1; D gene: NA; CDR3 protein: CASKRGGNTEAFF
J gene: TRBJ2-3; V gene: TRBV7-8; D gene: TRBD2; CDR3 protein: CASSWRGGDTDTQYF